In this sample, the clone carrying this T cell receptor beta chain turned up once. The antigen remains undetermined. Sample treatment: around 19 received Ad26.COV2.S at low or high dose, single or two shots; about 5 received placebo; per-sample allocation not given. Repertoires come from day 63 after the first vaccine or placebo injection. Boston provided a donor who was an adult aged 18-55 years. TCRdb's table, derived via immunoSEQ multiplex PCR, lists solely in-frame clones and lacks some. The sample carries about 410,000 clones, 75% to 90% recorded once. The germline V gene encodes CDR1 SQVTM and CDR2 ANQGSEA. V was cut by 8 bases and J by 0 bases, with 13 bases left in between. This CDR3 region has 13 residues. The data stem from a study of Ad26.COV2.S vaccination and SARS-CoV-2 variants. In the study overall: Donor participated within the Ad26.COV2.S arm of the COV1001 trial. Notes on the study in general: It is possible that the TCR breadth and depth analyses underestimated the total T cell responses. Non-spike TCR breadth showed similarity between vaccine and placebo recipients.

The sequence was obtained from a person aged 18-65 years who received the Ad26.COV2.S COVID-19 vaccine or a placebo. The source was peripheral blood, collected in a trial of Ad26.COV2.S vaccine versus placebo. The genes are TRBV29-1 and TRBJ1-1, with no clear D. In nucleotides, the CDR3 is TGCAGCTTGGAAGACGGCCTGAACACTGAAGCTTTCTTT. Translating gives CSLEDGLNTEAFF.